The 9 T cell receptor beta chains below were found in one sample sequenced in a study of beta chain features in type 1 diabetes. These receptors lack a known antigen. General study points: Patients with Type 1 diabetes showed moderately but significantly shorter TCRB CDR3s in all four CD4+ subsets.

The investigators reverse transcribed all of the isolated RNA, so they sequenced expressed TCRB transcripts. The table came from immunoSEQ multiplex PCR; TCRdb's copy has only in-frame clones and leaves some out. The sample has more than 550,000 clones, over 12% seen once. Sequencing used naive CD4+ T cells from blood. All receptors derive from a man aged 18 to 35 with type 1 diabetes.

This sequence joins TRBV4-3 and TRBJ1-1; D remains unclear. Germline V gene lookup returns CDR1 LGHNA and CDR2 YSLEER. Trimming shortened V by 4 bases and J by 5 bases, and 11 bases separated the two germline ends. CDR3 length: 13 residues. The CDR3 DNA is TGCGCCAGCAGCCGCCGGGCCGCGACTGAAGCTTTCTTT. Encoded protein: CASSRRAATEAFF.

The genes are TRBV11-2 and TRBJ1-1; D call uncertain. This CDR3 is 15 amino acids long. V was cut by 3 bases and J by 0 bases, with 11 bases left in between. The germline V gene has CDR1 SGHAT and CDR2 FQNNGV. The CDR3 DNA sequence: TGTGCCAGCAGCTTGGGCTTCTTTATGAACACTGAAGCTTTCTTT. Its translation is CASSLGFFMNTEAFF.

This clone was recorded a few times. J is TRBJ1-2 and V is TRBV18; D remains ambiguous. The germline V gene encodes CDR1 KGHSH and CDR2 LQKENI. The CDR3 is 15 residues long. The ends were cut back, 2 bases at V and 2 bases at J, with 12 bases in the middle. DNA for the CDR3: TGTGCCAGCTCACCAAGGAGCCAGCTAAACTATGGCTACACCTTC. It translates to CASSPRSQLNYGYTF.

This chain connects TRBV6-6 to TRBJ1-5; TRBD1 might be the D (6 bases). This CDR3 has 12 residues. Germline lookup yields CDR1 MNHNY and CDR2 SVGAGI (reference sequence). V lost 4 bases to trimming and J lost 7 bases, with 8 bases between them. CDR3 protein: CASSSGEQPQHF. In DNA form, the CDR3 reads TGTGCCAGCAGTTCAGGGGAACAGCCCCAGCATTTT.

Worth noting for this clone: The junction and the germline gene differ at one end; a read error may be behind it. The rearrangement uses TRBV15 and TRBJ2-2, with 9 bases fitting TRBD2. Germline CDR1 and CDR2: LNHNV and YYDKDF (reference sequence). CDR3 length equals 14 residues. The DNA for the CDR3 is TGTGCCTCCAGGACTAGCGTTATAGCCGGGGAGCTGTTTTTT. This codes for CASRTSVIAGELFF.

About this clone itself: This specimen includes other DNA sequences encoding the same CDR3. The chain links TRBV7-2 to TRBJ2-7, with D hard to call. Trimming stripped 6 bases from V and 6 bases from J, with 12 bases between. CDR1 is SGHTA, CDR2 FQGNSA, per germline. The CDR3 length is 12 residues. This CDR3 reads CASSSGLREQYF. The CDR3 DNA reads as TGTGCCAGCAGTTCAGGTTTACGCGAGCAGTACTTC.

The table lists this clone with a few counts. This chain joins TRBV9 and TRBJ2-2; D is unclear. Germline assignment: CDR1 SGDLS and CDR2 YYNGEE. There are 16 residues in the CDR3. V lost 0 bases and J 3 bases, leaving 12 bases between the germline ends. The CDR3 nucleotides read TGTGCCAGCAGCGTAGGGTCTTCCTTCGACACCGGGGAGCTGTTTTTT. The encoded protein is CASSVGSSFDTGELFF. The full variable domain, rest sourced from reference TRBV9 and TRBJ2-2, is DSGVTQTPKHLITATGQRVTLRCSPRSGDLSVYWYQQSLDQGLQFLIQYYNGEERAKGNILERFSAQQFPDLHSELNLSSLELGDSALYFCASSVGSSFDTGELFFGEGSRLTVL.

This clone occurred a few times. J is TRBJ2-1 and V is TRBV2; unclear D gene. The CDR3 runs to 11 residues. The V end lost 4 bases, the J end lost 6 bases, and 4 bases lay between the germline ends. CDR1 and CDR2 from the germline V gene are SNHLY and FYNNEI. CDR3 residues: CASSVGNEQFF. The DNA of the CDR3 is TGTGCCAGCAGTGTAGGCAATGAGCAGTTCTTC.

This chain uses TRBV25-1 with TRBJ1-4; 7 bases are a match to TRBD1. CDR1 and CDR2 (germline): MGHDK, SYGVNS. Unmatched junction bases numbered 7, after V lost 4 bases and J lost 5 bases. The CDR3 is made up of 15 amino acids. The CDR3 is CASSARQGPNEKLFF. The CDR3 bases are TGTGCCAGCAGTGCCCGACAGGGTCCCAATGAAAAACTGTTTTTT.